Described below is a single T cell receptor (beta chain) sequence and its context. In the authors' methods: Cell counts per sample came from amplifying reference gene primers. Some clones are missing from TCRdb's copy, which holds only in-frame ones; the method was immunoSEQ multiplex PCR. V, J and clone size derive from that table, while D and trimming were established from the DNA sequence. The profile covers 300,000 or so clones, with about 83% appearing a single time and 0.95% to 1.5% taken by the ten largest. The record originates from a study of blood T cell repertoires in COVID-19. Study-wide background: Collection of acute and convalescent COVID-19 samples took place in the United States, Italy and Spain. In each case, the material was cDNA or gDNA derived from T cells, B-cell-depleted T cells, or PBMCs.

The sample consisted of peripheral blood. The receptor was derived from a woman between 50 and 59 years old with acute or convalescent COVID-19.

For the CDR3, the DNA is TGTGCCAGCAGTCTTCAAGCCCGGGGACAGCTGTATGGCTACACCTTC. Translation gives CASSLQARGQLYGYTF. The V and J genes are TRBV5-6 and TRBJ1-2; 7 nucleotides match TRBD1. The CDR3 covers 16 residues. The V and J ends lost 5 bases and 5 bases, in that order; junction bases with no gene match: 15. The germline V gene encodes CDR1 SGHDT and CDR2 YYEEEE. Full variable domain (remainder filled in from reference TRBV5-6 and TRBJ1-2): DAGVTQSPTHLIKTRGQQVTLRCSPKSGHDTVSWYQQALGQGPQFIFQYYEEEERQRGNFPDRFSGHQFPNYSSELNVNALLLGDSALYLCASSLQARGQLYGYTFGSGTRLTVV.